The 25 T cell receptor beta chains reported below all come from one sample, sequenced in a study of CD8+CD57+ T cells in acquired aplastic anemia. TCR beta VDJ and CDR3 profiling used genomic DNA as template. TCRdb analysed the reads with MiXCR anew, one entry per CDR3 protein. The sample lists 35,000 to 50,000 distinct CDR3 sequences, 55% to 80% seen once, with roughly a quarter in the top ten. The sample was sorted CD4+, CD8+, or CD8+CD57+ T cells (not recorded which) from PBMCs. These receptors were taken from a human donor in good health, serving as a control.

This clonotype was detected only a few times. A junction boundary mismatches the germline segment, possibly from a read error. The V and J genes are TRBV7-8 and TRBJ2-3; TRBD2 agrees at 11 bases. Germline values: CDR1 SGHVS, CDR2 FQNEAQ. The CDR3 covers 15 residues. CDR3 DNA sequence: TGTGCCAGCAGCGATAGCGGGGGGGTTGTAGATACGCAGTATTTC. Its translation: CASSDSGGVVDTQYF.

This clonotype was recorded at least ten times. This sequence joins TRBV28 and TRBJ2-5, with a tentative D call TRBD2 (7 bases). Trimming left V 3 bases short and J 5 bases short, with 16 bases between. Germline-derived CDR1 and CDR2 are MDHEN and SYDVKM. CDR3 length: 15 amino acids. The CDR3 DNA reads as TGTGCCAGCAGTTTTAGACGGGGGGCCCAGGAGACCCAGTACTTC. This gives the protein CASSFRRGAQETQYF.

The gene calls are TRBV24-1 and TRBJ2-3, with 9 nucleotides matching TRBD1. CDR1 is KGHDR, CDR2 SFDVKD, per germline. The CDR3 is 16 amino acids. Trimming at V came to 2 bases and at J to 4 bases, leaving 6 bases not matched to a gene. The CDR3 loop reads CATSDSPGQGADTQYF. The CDR3 nucleotides are TGTGCCACCAGTGATTCACCGGGACAGGGCGCAGATACGCAGTATTTT.

This chain connects TRBV19 to TRBJ2-5; D might be TRBD1 (5 bases). The CDR3 spans 13 residues. Germline V gene data show CDR1 as LNHDA and CDR2 as SQIVND (reference sequence). V lost 3 bases, J lost 3 bases, and 8 bases lay in between. The DNA for the CDR3 is TGTGCCAGTAGTATCGGCAGGGAAGAGACCCAGTACTTC. Its protein is CASSIGREETQYF.

The V gene is TRBV7-9, the J gene TRBJ2-5, with 7 bases lining up with TRBD1. The CDR3 sequence is 15 residues long. Trimming cost V 6 bases and J 0 bases; bases outside gene matches: 7. The germline V gene has CDR1 SEHNR and CDR2 FQNEAQ (reference sequence). DNA for the CDR3: TGTGCCAGCAGGACGACAGGGATAAACCAAGAGACCCAGTACTTC. It encodes CASRTTGINQETQYF.

This clonotype is classed as medium-sized. The rearrangement joins TRBV11-2 to TRBJ1-6; TRBD1 agrees at 7 bases. The CDR3 loop spans 17 amino acids. Germline values: CDR1 SGHAT, CDR2 FQNNGV. Trimming cost V 5 bases and J 8 bases; bases outside gene matches: 15. The CDR3 region has the DNA TGTGCCAGCAGCATCAGGGGGAGCGCGTACATGGATTCACCCCTCCACTTT. Translated, it gives CASSIRGSAYMDSPLHF.

V and J are TRBV20-1 and TRBJ2-7; TRBD1 agrees at 10 bases. Germline values: CDR1 DFQATT, CDR2 SNEGSKA (reference sequence). The V segment lost 6 bases and the J segment 5 bases; nucleotides outside the gene matches: 7. This CDR3 is built from 13 residues. CDR3 region: CSAPGTGVNEQYF. Written as DNA, the CDR3 is TGCAGTGCCCCGGGGACAGGGGTAAACGAGCAGTACTTC.

The chain recombines TRBV24-1 with TRBJ1-1; D gene uncertain. CDR1 KGHDR and CDR2 SFDVKD come from the germline V gene. Trimming left V 2 bases short and J 0 bases short, with 6 bases between. The CDR3 runs to 14 residues. This chain's CDR3 is CATSDWPLNTEAFF. CDR3 sequence (DNA): TGTGCCACCAGTGATTGGCCGTTGAACACTGAAGCTTTCTTT.

V is TRBV7-2 and J is TRBJ2-3; TRBD1 is a possible D gene (5 bases). CDR3 length: 13 amino acids. Germline V lookup: CDR1 SGHTA, CDR2 FQGNSA. V was clipped by 4 bases and J by 4 bases, with 9 bases between them. DNA for the CDR3: TGTGCCAGCAGCTCGACAGTAGCAGATACGCAGTATTTT. The encoded protein is CASSSTVADTQYF.

J is TRBJ2-5 and V is TRBV2; D possibly corresponds to TRBD1 (6 bases). CDR3 length equals 14 residues. The V and J ends lost 8 bases and 2 bases respectively, with 15 bases between them. Germline values: CDR1 SNHLY, CDR2 FYNNEI. In nucleotides, the CDR3 is TGTGCCAGCTGCTACACAGGGCTTCAAGAGACCCAGTACTTC. Translation gives CASCYTGLQETQYF.

This chain joins TRBV2 and TRBJ2-1, with 16 bases aligning to TRBD2. The CDR3 has 14 residues. V shed 6 bases and J 15 bases; nucleotides not matched to a gene: 8. The germline gives CDR1 SNHLY, CDR2 FYNNEI. In DNA, the CDR3 is TGTGCCAGCAGGTCCGGGACTAGCGGGGGGGCCGTGTTCTTC. It specifies CASRSGTSGGAVFF. The full variable domain, in which reference TRBV2 and TRBJ2-1 provide the parts outside the CDR3, is EPEVTQTPSHQVTQMGQEVILRCVPISNHLYFYWYRQILGQKVEFLVSFYNNEISEKSEIFDDQFSVERPDGSNFTLKIRSTKLEDSAMYFCASRSGTSGGAVFFGPGTRLTVL.

This clonotype was counted many times. The chain couples TRBV28 to TRBJ1-2; 8 positions match TRBD1. V shed 3 bases and J 0 bases; nucleotides not matched to a gene: 6. CDR3 size: 16 residues. Germline values: CDR1 MDHEN, CDR2 SYDVKM. The CDR3 sequence is CASSFPDRGSNYGYTF. The CDR3, as DNA: TGTGCCAGCAGTTTCCCCGACAGGGGATCTAACTATGGCTACACCTTC.

There are many counts of this clonotype. V is TRBV28 and J is TRBJ2-7; TRBD1 is a possible D gene (6 bases). Trimming cost V 7 bases and J 4 bases, with 20 bases left between them. The CDR3 totals 15 residues. Germline lookup yields CDR1 MDHEN and CDR2 SYDVKM. Here the CDR3 DNA reads TGTGCCAGCAATTGGCAGGGGAGCATAGATTACGAGCAGTACTTC. Residues: CASNWQGSIDYEQYF. Complete variable domain (other parts from reference TRBV28 and TRBJ2-7): DVKVTQSSRYLVKRTGEKVFLECVQDMDHENMFWYRQDPGLGLRLIYFSYDVKMKEKGDIPEGYSVSREKKERFSLILESASTNQTSMYLCASNWQGSIDYEQYFGPGTRLTVT.

The chain couples TRBV4-3 to TRBJ1-2; tentative D call: TRBD1 (6 bases). The CDR3 runs 16 residues. V lost 1 base, J lost 8 bases, and 20 bases lay in between. The germline CDR1 and CDR2 sequences are LGHNA and YSLEER. The CDR3 here is CASSQARTGSQGGYTF. The CDR3 DNA follows: TGCGCCAGCAGCCAAGCTAGGACGGGTTCCCAGGGGGGCTACACCTTC.

This clonotype was counted at least ten times. This sequence joins TRBV6-4 and TRBJ2-1, with a tentative D call TRBD1 (6 bases). The CDR3 spans 14 residues. V lost 3 bases, J lost 8 bases, and 14 bases lay in between. Germline V gives CDR1 MRHNA, CDR2 SNTAGT. The CDR3, as DNA: TGTGCCAGCAGTGAAGGTAGCTCAGGGGATGAGCAGTTCTTC. The encoded protein is CASSEGSSGDEQFF.

The chain has TRBV15 and TRBJ1-6; D is perhaps TRBD1 (5 bases). This CDR3 contains 15 residues. Between the trimmed V and J ends, which lost 2 bases and 11 bases, there was a span of 16 bases. Germline-derived CDR1 and CDR2 are LNHNV and YYDKDF (reference sequence). CDR3 loop: CATSRLMGGNPPLHF. The CDR3 DNA sequence: TGTGCCACCAGCAGATTGATGGGGGGGAATCCACCCCTCCACTTT.

The chain has TRBV9 and TRBJ2-1; D is undetermined. The V end was cut by 1 base, the J end by 6 bases, with 14 bases between. Germline V gene data show CDR1 as SGDLS and CDR2 as YYNGEE. The CDR3 runs 15 residues. CDR3 DNA: TGTGCCAGCAGCGTAAATGTCCTTTCAACCAATGAGCAGTTCTTC. Protein sequence: CASSVNVLSTNEQFF.

The gene calls are TRBV5-6 and TRBJ1-2; 7 bases are a match to TRBD1. Germline V lookup: CDR1 SGHDT, CDR2 YYEEEE. This CDR3 region has 15 residues. V trimming: 4 bases; J trimming: 0 bases; junction bases outside the gene matches: 6. In nucleotides, the CDR3 is TGTGCCAGCAGCCCAGCGGACAGGTCTAACTATGGCTACACCTTC. Translated, it gives CASSPADRSNYGYTF. Complete variable domain (other parts from reference TRBV5-6 and TRBJ1-2): DAGVTQSPTHLIKTRGQQVTLRCSPKSGHDTVSWYQQALGQGPQFIFQYYEEEERQRGNFPDRFSGHQFPNYSSELNVNALLLGDSALYLCASSPADRSNYGYTFGSGTRLTVV.

This chain uses TRBV20-1 with TRBJ1-2; the match to TRBD1 covers 8 bases. Per germline, CDR1 DFQATT and CDR2 SNEGSKA (reference sequence). The CDR3 sequence is 13 residues long. The trim removed 3 bases at V and 4 bases at J, leaving 4 bases unmatched. The CDR3 reads CSASLGQGYGYTF. CDR3 bases: TGCAGTGCTAGCCTAGGACAGGGCTATGGCTACACCTTC.

The chain employs TRBV7-3 and TRBJ2-7, with a tentative D call TRBD1 (6 bases). V was clipped by 5 bases and J by 0 bases, with 8 bases between them. The CDR3 is 13 residues long. The V gene's germline CDR1 is SGHTA and CDR2 FQGTGA. The CDR3: CASSLDSSYEQYF. In nucleotides, the CDR3 is TGTGCCAGCAGCCTGGACAGCTCCTACGAGCAGTACTTC.

The table lists this clonotype with many counts. The V call is TRBV28, the J call TRBJ2-7; 7 bases align to TRBD1. CDR1 MDHEN and CDR2 SYDVKM come from the germline V gene. Trimming cost V 2 bases and J 3 bases; bases outside gene matches: 16. The CDR3 is 18 amino acids. In DNA form, the CDR3 reads TGTGCCAGCAGTTTACATGTCCGGAAGGGGGCGCTAGGCTACGAGCAGTACTTC. Protein product: CASSLHVRKGALGYEQYF.

The V and J genes are TRBV6-1 and TRBJ2-1; TRBD2 aligns across 7 bases. Trimming took 8 bases from V and 3 from J; bases not matched to a gene: 4. The V gene's germline CDR1 is MNHNS and CDR2 SASEGT. This CDR3 has 13 residues. DNA for the CDR3: TGTGCCAGCGGGGGGGTCAACTACAATGAGCAGTTCTTC. Its protein product is CASGGVNYNEQFF.

This chain joins TRBV7-2 and TRBJ1-6; 10 nucleotides align to TRBD1. The length of the CDR3 is 15 residues. Germline V gene data show CDR1 as SGHTA and CDR2 as FQGNSA. V lost 5 bases and J lost 9; bases outside the gene matches: 7. CDR3 protein: CASSLRTGGGSPLHF. The CDR3 coding sequence is TGTGCCAGCAGCCTAAGGACAGGGGGAGGTTCACCCCTCCACTTT.

The chain carries TRBV2 and TRBJ2-1, with 13 nucleotides matching TRBD2. The CDR3 extends over 16 amino acids. Trimming cost V 4 bases and J 8 bases; bases outside gene matches: 8. The germline V gene encodes CDR1 SNHLY and CDR2 FYNNEI. CDR3 residues: CASSGYTSGGADEQFF. Here the CDR3 DNA reads TGTGCCAGCAGTGGATATACTAGCGGGGGGGCCGATGAGCAGTTCTTC.

The chain couples TRBV29-1 to TRBJ1-2; no definite D call. Germline-derived CDR1 and CDR2 are SQVTM and ANQGSEA. V lost 7 bases and J lost 4, with 10 bases in between. The CDR3 covers 11 residues. The CDR3 spells CSAMESYGYTF. In DNA form, the CDR3 reads TGCAGCGCGATGGAGAGCTATGGCTACACCTTC.